This T cell receptor (beta chain) was documented in a study of early T cells in non-severe SARS-CoV-2 infection. About the research overall: The study sequenced bulk RNA from unsorted whole blood, with chains unpaired.

As regards this clonotype: Its specificity is unknown.

Individual cDNA molecules were tagged with unique molecular identifiers, the study reported. TCRdb re-called the 5' RACE reads through MiXCR, storing one row per CDR3 protein. The sample has 30,000 to 45,000 distinct CDR3 sequences; 9% to 10% are singletons. V lost 3 bases and J 1 base, leaving 12 bases between the germline ends. Germline CDR1 DFQATT, CDR2 SNEGSKA (reference sequence). The CDR3 is 15 residues long. Whole-study findings and limits: In VDJdb matching, anti-spike CD8 responses were favored while private and CD4 specificities went missing.

The chain joins TRBV20-1 to TRBJ2-2; weak D call: TRBD2 (6 bases). The sample consisted of whole blood. The clonotype was recovered from an adult who was a healthcare worker with PCR-confirmed SARS-CoV-2 infection or an uninfected control (not recorded which). The CDR3 region has the DNA TGCAGTGCTAGCCCTTTGGAGGGGAACACCGGGGAGCTGTTTTTT. Its translation is CSASPLEGNTGELFF.